This T cell receptor (beta chain) emerged from a study of T cell responses to AZD1222 COVID-19 vaccine. Measured with immunoSEQ multiplex PCR; TCRdb has only the in-frame clones, and not every one. The sample consists of 100,000 to 150,000 clones, approximately 90% of them appearing once. The V and J ends lost 1 base and 0 bases respectively, with 15 bases between them. This CDR3 has 17 residues. Germline V CDR1 and CDR2: MGHDK, SYGVNS. The V and J genes are TRBV25-1 and TRBJ1-2; unclear D gene. The TCR sequence derives from an adult in good health. This specimen consisted of peripheral blood, obtained on day 0 of AZD1222 vaccination. DNA of the CDR3: TGTGCCAGCAGTGAATCCTTCCGGGCAGCTGCTAACTATGGCTACACCTTC. This codes for CASSESFRAAANYGYTF.